The 2 T cell receptor beta chains reported below all come from one sample, sequenced in a study of post-analysis software for immune sequencing data. Libraries were made from TCR beta cDNA, and they carried unique molecular identifiers. TCRdb reprocessed the PCR reads with MiXCR, giving one entry per CDR3 protein. The table includes a few hundred thousand distinct CDR3 sequences, less than 40% detected once. Study-wide results and caveats: In patients, TRBV5-6, TRBV5-1 and TRBV20-1 belonged to several TRBV segments found more frequently than in controls.

No antigen has been assigned to these receptors. The source material was blood. These receptors originate from a girl under 18 with multiple sclerosis.

This chain's CDR3 is CASRKWGSKNIQYF. Here the CDR3 DNA reads TGCGCCAGCAGGAAGTGGGGGTCCAAAAACATTCAGTACTTC. V gene TRBV5-1 combines with J gene TRBJ2-4; D could derive from TRBD1 or TRBD2 (5 bases each). The V end was cut by 5 bases, the J end by 2 bases, with 11 bases between. CDR3 size: 14 residues. Germline CDR1 is SGHRS and CDR2 is YFSETQ.

This clonotype was counted ten times or more. The genes are TRBV6-1 and TRBJ2-7, with D uncertain. Trimming removed 2 bases from V and 3 bases from J, with 17 bases in between. Germline V CDR1 and CDR2: MNHNS, SASEGT. This CDR3 is 16 amino acids long. The CDR3 DNA reads TGTGCCAGCAGTGAAAGGTGGCCTATCTACTACTACGAGCAGTACTTC. It codes for CASSERWPIYYYEQYF.